The 32 T cell receptor beta chains reported below all come from one sample, sequenced in a study of blood T cell repertoires in COVID-19. Clones were sequenced by immunoSEQ multiplex PCR, and TCRdb holds only the in-frame ones, with some missing. The sample includes some 250,000 clones, 83% of them seen just once. Sequences were obtained from peripheral blood. These receptor sequences come from a man between 35 and 55 years old with active or convalescent COVID-19.

This chain uses TRBV4-1 with TRBJ2-5, with TRBD1 matching 9 bases. Looked up from germline, CDR1 is MGHRA and CDR2 is YSYEKL. V lost 3 bases and J lost 4; bases outside the gene matches: 6. CDR3 size: 15 residues. The CDR3: CASSHGTGRGETQYF. CDR3 coding DNA: TGCGCCAGCAGCCATGGGACAGGGAGAGGAGAGACCCAGTACTTC.

The rearrangement uses TRBV5-1 and TRBJ1-2; possibly TRBD1 for D (6 bases). This CDR3 region has 15 residues. Trimming shortened V by 0 bases and J by 5 bases, and 14 bases separated the two germline ends. Germline CDR1 reads SGHRS; CDR2 reads YFSETQ. The CDR3 nucleotides are TGCGCCAGCAGCTTGGATCAGGGGCAGATATATGGCTACACCTTC. Its translation: CASSLDQGQIYGYTF. The full variable domain, rest sourced from reference TRBV5-1 and TRBJ1-2, is KAGVTQTPRYLIKTRGQQVTLSCSPISGHRSVSWYQQTPGQGLQFLFEYFSETQRNKGNFPGRFSGRQFSNSRSEMNVSTLELGDSALYLCASSLDQGQIYGYTFGSGTRLTVV.

V usage is TRBV9 and J usage is TRBJ2-3; 14 bases fit TRBD2. V shed 2 bases and J 4 bases; nucleotides not matched to a gene: 6. The germline V gene has CDR1 SGDLS and CDR2 YYNGEE. CDR3 length: 17 residues. CDR3 in DNA: TGTGCCAGCAGCGTGACTAGCGGGGGGGCAGTTGCAGATACGCAGTATTTT. Amino acids: CASSVTSGGAVADTQYF.

CDR3 DNA: TGCGCCAGCAGCCCGGAAGGGGTGGGTGGCTACACCTTC. Translated: CASSPEGVGGYTF. The genes are TRBV5-1 and TRBJ1-2, with TRBD1 as a possible D gene (5 bases). Trimming left V 4 bases short and J 7 bases short, with 14 bases between. Germline V lookup: CDR1 SGHRS, CDR2 YFSETQ. This CDR3 has 13 residues.

The chain joins TRBV7-8 to TRBJ2-1; TRBD2 matches at 8 bases. The germline gives CDR1 SGHVS, CDR2 FQNEAQ. The CDR3 runs to 15 residues. V lost 1 base, J lost 10 bases, and 9 bases stayed unmatched. The CDR3 DNA reads TGTGCCAGCAGCTTAGTCGGGGGGGGATTCGACGAGCAGTTCTTC. As protein: CASSLVGGGFDEQFF.

The V and J genes are TRBV19 and TRBJ2-2, with unresolved D. Trimming removed 7 bases from V and 5 bases from J, with 8 bases in between. The germline V gene has CDR1 LNHDA and CDR2 SQIVND (reference sequence). The CDR3 extends over 12 amino acids. The CDR3 loop reads CASNTLTGELFF. Written as DNA, the CDR3 is TGTGCCAGTAATACTTTAACCGGGGAGCTGTTTTTT.

The chain carries TRBV19 and TRBJ1-2, with TRBD1 matching 7 bases. CDR3 length equals 13 residues. Germline V gene data show CDR1 as LNHDA and CDR2 as SQIVND (reference sequence). Germline trimming cut 6 bases from V and 5 bases from J; bases unmatched to any gene: 6. The DNA for the CDR3 is TGTGCCAGTAGCCAACAGGGGTCTTATGGCTACACCTTC. This gives the protein CASSQQGSYGYTF.

V and J are TRBV6-5 and TRBJ1-2; TRBD1 matches 7 bases. The CDR3 is 13 residues long. V lost 6 bases to trimming and J lost 6 bases; unmatched junction nucleotides: 7. The germline CDR1 and CDR2 sequences are MNHEY and SVGAGI. CDR3 sequence (DNA): TGTGCCAGCAGAACCGGGGACAGAAATGGCTACACCTTC. It encodes CASRTGDRNGYTF.

The table lists this clone with a count of one. The rearrangement links TRBV2 to TRBJ2-1; D gene unclear. The germline V and J ends were trimmed by 0 bases and 8 bases, with 11 bases remaining between them. Germline assignment: CDR1 SNHLY and CDR2 FYNNEI. The CDR3 covers 14 residues. The CDR3 protein is CASSEAKSLDEQFF. The CDR3 DNA reads TGTGCCAGCAGTGAAGCCAAGAGTCTCGATGAGCAGTTCTTC.

J is TRBJ1-1 and V is TRBV2; possible D gene TRBD1, 5 bases. The V gene lost 4 bases and the J gene lost 3 bases, with 6 bases spanning the gap. Germline CDR1 is SNHLY and CDR2 is FYNNEI. The CDR3 length is 12 residues. In nucleotides, the CDR3 is TGTGCCAGCAGTGTCAGGGACACTGAAGCTTTCTTT. Its translation: CASSVRDTEAFF.

The CDR3: CATSDFGQSYEQYF. CDR3 bases: TGTGCCACCAGTGATTTTGGGCAATCCTACGAGCAGTACTTC. The chain is built from TRBV24-1 and TRBJ2-7, with no clear D. V lost 1 base and J lost 1, with 7 bases in between. In germline, CDR1 is KGHDR, CDR2 SFDVKD. The CDR3 runs 14 residues.

This clone occurred a few times. The chain couples TRBV7-8 to TRBJ2-3, with 9 positions matching TRBD2. After removal of 0 bases from V and 3 bases from J, the junction contained 7 bases not matched to a gene. Germline CDR1 is SGHVS and CDR2 is FQNEAQ. The CDR3 length is 17 residues. Here the CDR3 reads CASSLAIGLARTDTQYF. As DNA, the CDR3 is TGTGCCAGCAGCTTAGCGATAGGACTAGCGCGAACAGATACGCAGTATTTT.

CDR3 nucleotide sequence: TGTGCCAGCCTACAGGGGGCTGACTATGGCTACACCTTC. Encoded protein: CASLQGADYGYTF. This chain links TRBV12-3 or TRBV12-4 with TRBJ1-2, with 9 bases identical to TRBD1. J was trimmed by 3 bases and V by 8 bases; bases with no gene match: 4. The CDR3 runs 13 residues.

V gene TRBV28 combines with J gene TRBJ1-1, with D possibly TRBD1 on 6 matching bases. This CDR3 comprises 16 residues. Trimming took 4 bases from V and 1 from J, leaving 16 bases between them. CDR1 and CDR2 (germline): MDHEN, SYDVKM. The CDR3 nucleotides are TGTGCCAGCAGTTCGACCGGGGACACGAGGAACACTGAAGCTTTCTTT. It encodes CASSSTGDTRNTEAFF.

The V call is TRBV6-2 or TRBV6-3, the J call TRBJ2-6, with a weak D call TRBD1 (5 bases). The CDR3 loop spans 17 amino acids. From germline, CDR1 is MNHEY and CDR2 SVGEGT. V was trimmed by 7 bases and J by 0 bases, leaving 16 bases between them. The CDR3 nucleotides are TGTGCCAGCACCCCCTGGACACTTATCTCTGGGGCCAACGTCCTGACTTTC. This codes for CASTPWTLISGANVLTF.

The rearrangement joins TRBV6-1 to TRBJ2-7, with TRBD1 matching 11 bases. V was clipped by 3 bases and J by 4 bases; unmatched bases: 5. Per germline, CDR1 MNHNS and CDR2 SASEGT. This CDR3 is built from 15 residues. The CDR3 DNA is TGTGCCAGCAGTGATAGGACAGGGGGCGCTTACGAGCAGTACTTC. This translates into CASSDRTGGAYEQYF.

This clone showed up just a few times. V gene TRBV2 combines with J gene TRBJ1-6; tentative D call: TRBD1 (5 bases). Trimming took 5 bases from V and 10 from J, leaving 15 bases between them. The CDR3 is made up of 14 amino acids. Germline V CDR1 and CDR2: SNHLY, FYNNEI. The CDR3 here is CASSSQGNQSPLHF. The CDR3, as DNA: TGTGCCAGCAGTTCTCAGGGAAACCAATCACCCCTCCACTTT. Based on the CDR3 plus reference TRBV2 and TRBJ1-6, the full variable domain is EPEVTQTPSHQVTQMGQEVILRCVPISNHLYFYWYRQILGQKVEFLVSFYNNEISEKSEIFDDQFSVERPDGSNFTLKIRSTKLEDSAMYFCASSSQGNQSPLHFGNGTRLTVT.

J is TRBJ2-1 and V is TRBV7-9, with TRBD2 matching over 9 bases. V was pared by 4 bases and J by 2 bases, with 15 bases of the junction left unmatched. CDR3 size: 19 residues. In germline, CDR1 is SEHNR, CDR2 FQNEAQ (reference sequence). Here the CDR3 reads CASSWGGLAGLTTYNEQFF. Written as DNA, the CDR3 is TGTGCCAGCAGCTGGGGGGGTCTAGCGGGGTTAACCACCTACAATGAGCAGTTCTTC.

The J gene is TRBJ1-1, the V gene TRBV25-1; TRBD1 might be the D (5 bases). This CDR3 has 16 residues. Trimming removed 3 bases from V and 5 bases from J, with 19 bases in between. Germline lookup yields CDR1 MGHDK and CDR2 SYGVNS. DNA for the CDR3: TGTGCCAGCAGTGAGACCCTCAGGGCGGGGAGAACTGAAGCTTTCTTT. Protein product: CASSETLRAGRTEAFF.

The J gene is TRBJ2-1, the V gene TRBV5-1; D ambiguous. There are 15 residues in the CDR3. V lost 4 bases, J lost 0 bases, and 11 bases lay in between. CDR1 and CDR2 (germline): SGHRS, YFSETQ. CDR3 coding DNA: TGCGCCAGCAGCATATCAACTGGCTCCTACAATGAGCAGTTCTTC. Its translation: CASSISTGSYNEQFF.

In this sample, this clone turned up a few times. The chain carries TRBV27 and TRBJ2-3, with D maybe TRBD2 (5 bases). The V gene's germline CDR1 is MNHEY and CDR2 SMNVEV (reference sequence). The ends were cut back, 2 bases at V and 6 bases at J, with 15 bases in the middle. The CDR3 has 15 amino acids. DNA for the CDR3: TGTGCCAGCAGTTTAATACAGACGTCGGGGGATACGCAGTATTTT. Translation: CASSLIQTSGDTQYF.

V usage is TRBV4-1 and J usage is TRBJ2-1, with 8 bases that match TRBD2. The CDR3 is 18 amino acids. The germline V gene has CDR1 MGHRA and CDR2 YSYEKL. This chain's CDR3 is CPRSRGGHRDPAYNEQFF. CDR3 nucleotides: TGCCCCCGCAGCCGGGGGGGGCACAGAGACCCAGCCTACAATGAGCAGTTCTTC.

The CDR3 loop reads CASSFGGGSSYNEQFF. The CDR3 DNA follows: TGTGCCAGCAGCTTCGGGGGAGGGAGCTCCTACAATGAGCAGTTCTTC. This rearrangement joins TRBV5-4 to TRBJ2-1, with 7 bases lining up with TRBD2. Germline CDR1 and CDR2: SGHNT and YYREEE (reference sequence). CDR3 size: 16 residues. V trimming: 2 bases; J trimming: 0 bases; junction bases outside the gene matches: 5.

This clone was detected only once. The chain employs TRBV6-2 or TRBV6-3 and TRBJ2-1, with 13 bases aligning to TRBD2. With V trimmed by 0 bases and J by 1 base, 12 bases remained unmatched. From germline, CDR1 is MNHEY and CDR2 SVGEGT. CDR3 length: 21 residues. As DNA, the CDR3 is TGTGCCAGCAGTTACTCACCCGCCCGGACTAGCGGGAGTAATTCCTACAATGAGCAGTTCTTC. Protein: CASSYSPARTSGSNSYNEQFF.

V is TRBV11-1 and J is TRBJ2-7; D is unresolved. This CDR3 region has 11 residues. V was pared by 1 base and J by 6 bases, with 4 bases between. Germline CDR1 reads SGHAT; CDR2 reads FQDESV (reference sequence). This chain's CDR3 is CASSLGSEQYF. The DNA of the CDR3 is TGTGCCAGCAGCTTAGGGAGCGAGCAGTACTTC.

The chain joins TRBV18 to TRBJ1-3; D perhaps matches TRBD1 (6 bases). The CDR3 loop spans 15 amino acids. Trimming stripped 4 bases from V and 0 bases from J, with 10 bases between. The V gene's germline CDR1 is KGHSH and CDR2 LQKENI. CDR3 protein: CASSHDRTSGNTIYF. CDR3 DNA sequence: TGTGCCAGCTCACACGACAGGACCTCTGGAAACACCATATATTTT.

The chain employs TRBV27 and TRBJ1-5; 9 bases line up with TRBD1. J was trimmed by 4 bases and V by 6 bases; bases with no gene match: 10. Per germline, CDR1 MNHEY and CDR2 SMNVEV (reference sequence). The CDR3 totals 16 residues. In DNA form, the CDR3 reads TGTGCCAGCAGCACAACTTCCGGGACAGGGAATCAGCCCCAGCATTTT. This codes for CASSTTSGTGNQPQHF.

V usage is TRBV6-5 and J usage is TRBJ1-5; TRBD1 matches at 7 bases. CDR1 is MNHEY and CDR2 is SVGAGI in the germline V gene. CDR3 length: 14 residues. V shed 2 bases, J shed 7 bases, and the junction held 5 bases outside the gene matches. Written as DNA, the CDR3 is TGTGCCAGCAGTTACACTCAGGGGGGCCAGCCCCAGCATTTT. Encoded protein: CASSYTQGGQPQHF.

This sequence joins TRBV28 and TRBJ1-4, with TRBD1 matching 10 bases. The V gene end was trimmed by 6 bases and the J gene end by 8 bases; junction bases not matched to a gene: 6. CDR3 size: 14 residues. Looked up from germline, CDR1 is MDHEN and CDR2 is SYDVKM. CDR3 protein: CASSPGQGPEKLFF. Written as DNA, the CDR3 is TGTGCCAGCAGCCCGGGACAGGGGCCCGAAAAACTGTTTTTT.

The chain links TRBV6-5 to TRBJ2-3; possibly TRBD2 for D (5 bases). Germline CDR1 reads MNHEY; CDR2 reads SVGAGI. The CDR3 extends over 16 amino acids. The ends were cut back, 0 bases at V and 1 base at J, with 11 bases in the middle. CDR3 DNA sequence: TGTGCCAGCAGTTACTCCGCGGGCCGGGGCACAGATACGCAGTATTTT. Translation gives CASSYSAGRGTDTQYF.

The chain is built from TRBV30 and TRBJ1-3, with D maybe TRBD1 (6 bases). Germline CDR1 is GTSNPN and CDR2 is SVGIG (reference sequence). Trimming pared 5 bases from V and 0 bases from J, leaving 8 bases between. CDR3 length: 13 amino acids. CDR3 DNA: TGTGCCTGGGACAGGCACTCTGGAAACACCATATATTTT. This codes for CAWDRHSGNTIYF.

This clone was seen only a few times. The CDR3 region has the DNA TGTGCCTTGAGGGAGAGCACAGATACGCAGTATTTT. It specifies CALRESTDTQYF. This rearrangement joins TRBV30 to TRBJ2-3; D is possibly TRBD2 (5 bases). The CDR3 is made up of 12 amino acids. In germline, CDR1 is GTSNPN, CDR2 SVGIG (reference sequence). The germline V and J ends were trimmed by 7 bases and 0 bases, with 8 bases remaining between them. The full variable domain, rest sourced from reference TRBV30 and TRBJ2-3, is SQTIHQWPATLVQPVGSPLSLECTVEGTSNPNLYWYRQAAGRGLQLLFYSVGIGQISSEVPQNLSASRPQDRQFILSSKKLLLSDSGFYLCALRESTDTQYFGPGTRLTVL.